The 20 T cell receptor beta chains listed next were all sequenced from one sample in a study of blood T cell repertoires in COVID-19. This table comes from immunoSEQ multiplex PCR, and its TCRdb copy is limited to in-frame clones, with some not included. This sample has roughly 570,000 clones, with about 88% found just once. Sequenced: peripheral blood. These receptor sequences come from a woman in her 50s with COVID-19, enrolled during active disease.

On this clone itself: At one boundary the junction diverges from the germline segment, which might be a read error. At the DNA level, this CDR3 is encoded by other sequences in the same sample as well. The chain has TRBV5-1 and TRBJ2-3, with TRBD2 matching 9 bases. CDR1 and CDR2 (germline): SGHRS, YFSETQ. The CDR3 runs to 14 residues. The CDR3 DNA reads as TGTGCCAGCAGCGGGGGGTCTAGCACAGATACGCAGTATTTT. Protein: CASSGGSSTDTQYF.

The chain combines TRBV5-1 with TRBJ2-7; TRBD2 matches at 15 bases. Per germline, CDR1 SGHRS and CDR2 YFSETQ. The length of the CDR3 is 17 residues. Trimming took 5 bases from V and 0 from J; bases not matched to a gene: 6. The CDR3 DNA sequence: TGCGCCAGCAGGGGACTAGCGGGGGGCCCTAGCTCCTACGAGCAGTACTTC. It is translated as CASRGLAGGPSSYEQYF.

The rearrangement joins TRBV12-3 or TRBV12-4 to TRBJ1-3, with 7 bases that match TRBD1. After removal of 7 bases from V and 4 bases from J, the junction contained 4 bases not matched to a gene. This CDR3 comprises 13 residues. In DNA form, the CDR3 reads TGTGCCAGCACTATGACAGGGGGAAACACCATATATTTT. Its translation: CASTMTGGNTIYF.

The rearrangement joins TRBV10-2 to TRBJ1-1; 10 positions match TRBD1. CDR1 and CDR2 (germline): WSHSY, SAAADI. The CDR3 contains 15 residues. V lost 10 bases, J lost 1 base, and 9 bases stayed unmatched. Here the CDR3 reads CATSHRDRGNTEAFF. In nucleotides, the CDR3 is TGCGCCACCTCCCACAGGGACAGGGGGAACACTGAAGCTTTCTTT.

The V and J genes are TRBV27 and TRBJ1-1, with D hard to call. Trimming removed 6 bases at V and 6 bases at J, with 11 bases between. The CDR3 covers 12 residues. Germline assignment: CDR1 MNHEY and CDR2 SMNVEV (reference sequence). The CDR3 region is CASSPPGAEAFF. The CDR3 region has the DNA TGTGCCAGCAGCCCCCCCGGGGCTGAAGCTTTCTTT.

CDR3 region: CASSLRQGTSYEQYF. The CDR3 nucleotides are TGCGCCAGCAGCTTAAGACAGGGTACATCCTACGAGCAGTACTTC. V and J are TRBV5-1 and TRBJ2-7; 7 bases map to TRBD1. Germline values: CDR1 SGHRS, CDR2 YFSETQ. J lost 1 base, V lost 2 bases, and 6 bases had no gene match. The CDR3 is 15 amino acids.

CDR3 protein: CASRATGGDEQFF. The CDR3, as DNA: TGTGCCAGCAGGGCGACAGGGGGGGATGAGCAGTTCTTC. The rearrangement links TRBV6-4 to TRBJ2-1; 9 bases match TRBD1. Germline V gene lookup returns CDR1 MRHNA and CDR2 SNTAGT. The CDR3 covers 13 residues. V lost 6 bases and J lost 8; bases outside the gene matches: 5.

The rearrangement joins TRBV19 to TRBJ1-2; TRBD1 is a possible D gene (5 bases). The germline gives CDR1 LNHDA, CDR2 SQIVND (reference sequence). V was cut by 3 bases and J by 7 bases, with 18 bases left in between. This CDR3 is 15 amino acids long. CDR3 loop: CASSISGSPTGGYTF. In nucleotides, the CDR3 is TGTGCCAGTAGTATTTCAGGGTCCCCAACGGGTGGCTACACCTTC.

The chain couples TRBV5-1 to TRBJ2-3; TRBD2 matches at 14 bases. CDR1 is SGHRS, CDR2 YFSETQ, per germline. Losses at the gene ends were 4 bases for V and 2 bases for J; bases not matched to a gene: 6. This CDR3 contains 17 residues. This chain's CDR3 is CASSAGLAGALTDTQYF. DNA of the CDR3: TGCGCCAGCAGCGCGGGACTAGCGGGGGCACTCACAGATACGCAGTATTTT.

J is TRBJ1-2 and V is TRBV6-5, with 8 bases identical to TRBD1. This CDR3 spans 12 amino acids. From germline, CDR1 is MNHEY and CDR2 SVGAGI. The CDR3 loop is CATGQGSYGYTF. The DNA of the CDR3 is TGTGCGACAGGACAGGGAAGCTATGGCTACACCTTC.

J is TRBJ1-2 and V is TRBV7-6, with D perhaps TRBD1 (5 bases). V lost 1 base to trimming and J lost 2 bases, with 5 bases between them. The germline V gene has CDR1 SGHVS and CDR2 FNYEAQ. This CDR3 contains 13 residues. DNA for the CDR3: TGTGCCAGCAGCTTAGAGGGGAACTATGGCTACACCTTC. It yields the protein CASSLEGNYGYTF.

The V call is TRBV11-2, the J call TRBJ1-6; D is possibly TRBD1 (6 bases). Trimming left V 3 bases short and J 9 bases short, with 12 bases between. This CDR3 is built from 14 residues. Germline loops: CDR1 SGHAT, CDR2 FQNNGV. The CDR3 is CASSFGGAGSPLHF. The CDR3 DNA reads TGTGCCAGCAGCTTCGGGGGGGCTGGTTCACCCCTCCACTTT.

V and J are TRBV4-1 and TRBJ2-1; a weak D match, TRBD2 (5 bases). V was pared by 4 bases and J by 6 bases, with 13 bases between. The CDR3 is 14 amino acids. Germline V gene data show CDR1 as MGHRA and CDR2 as YSYEKL. The DNA for the CDR3 is TGCGCCAGCAGCCGTCCTACTAGGACCAATGAGCAGTTCTTC. Its protein is CASSRPTRTNEQFF.

The chain links TRBV3-1 (or the pseudogene TRBV3-2) to TRBJ1-2, with 7 bases matching TRBD1. Germline CDR1 and CDR2: LGHDT and YNNKEL (reference sequence). V was pared by 5 bases and J by 8 bases, with 14 bases of the junction left unmatched. The CDR3 has 15 residues. CDR3 bases: TGTGCCAGCAGCTTCGACCCGTCGGACAGGAGGGGCTACACCTTC. Amino acid sequence: CASSFDPSDRRGYTF.

The chain couples TRBV6-5 to TRBJ1-5, with D perhaps TRBD1 (5 bases). The germline V gene encodes CDR1 MNHEY and CDR2 SVGAGI. The V end was cut by 7 bases, the J end by 4 bases, with 11 bases between. The CDR3 has 13 amino acids. The CDR3 coding sequence is TGTGCCAGCACCTGGGGGGGGAATCAGCCCCAGCATTTT. It yields the protein CASTWGGNQPQHF.

This clone occurred once. The chain uses TRBV3-1 (or the pseudogene TRBV3-2) and TRBJ2-2; no clear D gene. The V and J ends lost 0 bases and 8 bases respectively, with 7 bases between them. CDR3 length equals 13 residues. Germline lookup yields CDR1 LGHDT and CDR2 YNNKEL (reference sequence). CDR3 in amino acids: CASSQDYRGELFF. The CDR3 bases are TGTGCCAGCAGCCAAGATTATCGGGGGGAGCTGTTTTTT.

The chain uses TRBV5-1 and TRBJ1-1; D ambiguous. The CDR3 length is 13 residues. Germline V gene data show CDR1 as SGHRS and CDR2 as YFSETQ. The V end lost 2 bases, the J end lost 0 bases, and 5 bases lay between the germline ends. The DNA for the CDR3 is TGCGCCAGCAGCTTCGAGGTGAACACTGAAGCTTTCTTT. Its protein product is CASSFEVNTEAFF.

CDR3 in DNA: TGTGCCAGTATCCAGGGAAGGAACACCGGGGAGCTGTTTTTT. Translation gives CASIQGRNTGELFF. The rearrangement joins TRBV2 to TRBJ2-2; TRBD1 might be the D (5 bases). CDR3 size: 14 residues. Germline loops: CDR1 SNHLY, CDR2 FYNNEI. The germline V and J ends were trimmed by 9 bases and 1 base, with 12 bases remaining between them.

The chain's CDR3 is CASIPGQADNSPLHF. CDR3 bases: TGTGCCAGCATACCGGGACAGGCGGATAATTCACCCCTCCACTTT. This chain joins TRBV6-6 and TRBJ1-6, with 8 bases aligning to TRBD1. The junction had 7 bases not matched to a gene; V was cut back by 7 bases and J by 5 bases. The CDR3 spans 15 residues. Germline loops: CDR1 MNHNY, CDR2 SVGAGI (reference sequence).

J is TRBJ2-1 and V is TRBV14; the match to TRBD2 covers 7 bases. Germline V gene data show CDR1 as SGHDN and CDR2 as FVKESK. With V trimmed by 4 bases and J by 6 bases, 6 bases remained unmatched. The CDR3 consists of 14 residues. The CDR3 is CASSRGGPVNEQFF. The CDR3 nucleotides are TGTGCCAGCAGCCGGGGGGGACCGGTCAATGAGCAGTTCTTC. Full variable domain (missing parts from reference TRBV14 and TRBJ2-1): EAGVTQFPSHSVIEKGQTVTLRCDPISGHDNLYWYRRVMGKEIKFLLHFVKESKQDESGMPNNRFLAERTGGTYSTLKVQPAELEDSGVYFCASSRGGPVNEQFFGPGTRLTVL.